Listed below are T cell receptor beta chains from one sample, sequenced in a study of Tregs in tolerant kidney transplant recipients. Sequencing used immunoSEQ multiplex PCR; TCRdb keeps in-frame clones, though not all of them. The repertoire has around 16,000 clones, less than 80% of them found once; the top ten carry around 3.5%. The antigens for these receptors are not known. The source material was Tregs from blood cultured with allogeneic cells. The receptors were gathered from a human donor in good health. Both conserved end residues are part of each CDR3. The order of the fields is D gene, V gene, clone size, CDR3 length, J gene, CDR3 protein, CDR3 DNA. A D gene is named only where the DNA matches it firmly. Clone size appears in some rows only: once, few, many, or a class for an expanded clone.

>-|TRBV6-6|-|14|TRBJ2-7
CASSYGRAAYEQYF
TGTGCCAGCAGTTACGGACGGGCAGCCTACGAGCAGTACTTC
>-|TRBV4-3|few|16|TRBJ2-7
CASSQDSQGRSYEQYF
TGCGCCAGCAGCCAAGATTCACAGGGGAGGTCCTACGAGCAGTACTTC
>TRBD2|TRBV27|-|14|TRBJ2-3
CASRAGGSTDTQYF
TGTGCCAGCAGAGCGGGGGGGAGCACAGATACGCAGTATTTT
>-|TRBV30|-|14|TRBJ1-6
CAWSLGGYNSPLHF
TGTGCCTGGTCGTTGGGGGGCTATAATTCACCCCTCCACTTT
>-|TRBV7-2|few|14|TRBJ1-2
CASRPNTGFYGYTF
TGTGCCAGCAGACCGAATACGGGCTTCTATGGCTACACCTTC
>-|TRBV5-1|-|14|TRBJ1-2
CASSLFGEGYGYTF
TGCGCCAGCAGCTTGTTCGGGGAGGGCTATGGCTACACCTTC
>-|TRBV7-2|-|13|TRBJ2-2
CASSSPLFRELFF
TGTGCCAGCAGCTCCCCCTTGTTTCGTGAGCTGTTTTTT
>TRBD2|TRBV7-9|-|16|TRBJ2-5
CASSLGRLAGGETQYF
TGTGCCAGCAGCTTAGGCCGGCTAGCGGGAGGGGAGACCCAGTACTTC
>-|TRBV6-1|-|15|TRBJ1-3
CASSERPRGGNTIYF
TGTGCCAGCAGTGAAAGGCCGAGGGGAGGAAACACCATATATTTT
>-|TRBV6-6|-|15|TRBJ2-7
CASSYRLLQGGEQYF
TGTGCCAGCAGTTACCGCTTGCTACAGGGAGGCGAGCAGTACTTC
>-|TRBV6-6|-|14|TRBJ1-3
CASSLTGRWNTIYF
TGTGCCAGCAGTCTAACAGGAAGGTGGAACACCATATATTTT
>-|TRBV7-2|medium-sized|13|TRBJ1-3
CASSRSGVNTIYF
TGTGCCAGCAGCCGGTCAGGGGTAAACACCATATATTTT
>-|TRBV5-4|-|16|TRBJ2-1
CASSSYRVRGGNEQFF
TGTGCCAGCAGCTCATACAGGGTCCGCGGAGGCAATGAGCAGTTCTTC
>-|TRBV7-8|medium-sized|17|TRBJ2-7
CASSLSHSLGFPYEQYF
TGTGCCAGCAGCTTAAGTCATTCCCTGGGCTTCCCCTACGAGCAGTACTTC
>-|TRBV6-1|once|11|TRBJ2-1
CASSRYGEQFF
TGTGCCAGCAGCCGGTATGGCGAGCAGTTCTTC
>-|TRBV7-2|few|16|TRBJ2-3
CASSFQGPTTADTQYF
TGTGCCAGCAGCTTCCAGGGACCGACGACAGCAGATACGCAGTATTTT
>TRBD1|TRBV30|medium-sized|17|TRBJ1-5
CAWKGGTEVYSNQPQHF
TGTGCCTGGAAGGGCGGGACAGAGGTCTATAGCAATCAGCCCCAGCATTTT
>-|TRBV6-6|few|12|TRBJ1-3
CASRENGNTIYF
TGTGCCAGCAGAGAGAACGGAAACACCATATATTTT
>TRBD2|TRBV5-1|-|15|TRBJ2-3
CASSEVAGGTDTQYF
TGCGCCAGCAGCGAGGTAGCGGGAGGCACAGATACGCAGTATTTT
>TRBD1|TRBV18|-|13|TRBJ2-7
CASSRTGGSEQYF
TGTGCCAGCTCACGGACAGGGGGGAGCGAGCAGTACTTC
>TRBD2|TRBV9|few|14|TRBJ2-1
CASSPGLVVNEQFF
TGTGCCAGCAGCCCCGGACTAGTGGTTAATGAGCAGTTCTTC
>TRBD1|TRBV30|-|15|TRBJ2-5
CAWSRDRGRRETQYF
TGTGCCTGGAGTAGGGACAGGGGGCGCCGCGAGACCCAGTACTTC
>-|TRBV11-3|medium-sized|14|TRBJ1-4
CASSLGGGREKLFF
TGTGCCAGCAGCTTAGGAGGGGGTCGCGAAAAACTGTTTTTT
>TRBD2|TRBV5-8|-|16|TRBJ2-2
CASSFSSGRTAGELFF
TGTGCCAGCAGCTTTTCTAGCGGGAGGACCGCCGGGGAGCTGTTTTTT
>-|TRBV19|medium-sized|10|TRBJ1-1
CASRGTEAFF
TGTGCCAGCAGGGGAACTGAAGCTTTCTTT
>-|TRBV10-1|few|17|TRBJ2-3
CASSESISGGRHYTQYF
TGCGCCAGCAGTGAGTCGATCTCGGGGGGCCGGCACTATACGCAGTATTTT
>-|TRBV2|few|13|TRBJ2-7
CASSEAGRQMQYF
TGTGCCAGCAGTGAAGCGGGGCGGCAAATGCAGTACTTC
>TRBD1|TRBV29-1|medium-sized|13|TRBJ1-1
CSVEYRGLGEAFF
TGCAGCGTTGAATACAGGGGGCTGGGTGAAGCTTTCTTT
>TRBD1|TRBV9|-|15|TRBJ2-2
CASSVGQGVAGELFF
TGTGCCAGCAGCGTAGGACAGGGAGTCGCCGGGGAGCTGTTTTTT
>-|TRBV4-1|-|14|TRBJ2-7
CASSQGNIPYEQYF
TGCGCCAGCAGCCAGGGGAATATTCCCTACGAGCAGTACTTC
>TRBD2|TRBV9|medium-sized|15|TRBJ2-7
CASSVDWRDYYEQYF
TGTGCCAGCAGCGTAGATTGGCGGGACTACTACGAGCAGTACTTC
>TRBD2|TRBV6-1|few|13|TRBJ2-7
CASSRGGGLEQYF
TGTGCCAGCAGTCGGGGGGGAGGGCTCGAGCAGTACTTC
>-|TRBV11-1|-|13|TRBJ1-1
CASSLSEVTEAFF
TGTGCCAGCAGCTTGTCAGAGGTCACTGAAGCTTTCTTT
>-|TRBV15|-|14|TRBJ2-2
CATSRASSAGELFF
TGTGCCACCAGCAGGGCGTCCTCGGCCGGGGAGCTGTTTTTT
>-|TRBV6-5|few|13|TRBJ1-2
CASTSGRGRGYTF
TGTGCCAGCACCTCTGGTCGGGGACGCGGCTACACCTTC
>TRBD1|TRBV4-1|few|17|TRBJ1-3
CASSQFRTGLSGNTIYF
TGCGCCAGCAGCCAGTTTCGGACAGGCCTCTCTGGAAACACCATATATTTT
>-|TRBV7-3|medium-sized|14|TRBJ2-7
CASAPGSGPYEQYF
TGTGCCAGCGCCCCCGGGTCGGGACCCTACGAGCAGTACTTC
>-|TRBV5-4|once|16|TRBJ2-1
CASSIGGGGPVNEQFF
TGTGCCAGCAGCATTGGTGGGGGGGGCCCCGTCAATGAGCAGTTCTTC
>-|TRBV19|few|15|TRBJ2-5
CASSIEGLAGQTQYF
TGTGCCAGTAGTATAGAGGGCCTCGCGGGACAGACCCAGTACTTC
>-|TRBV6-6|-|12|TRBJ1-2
CASSGANYGYTF
TGTGCCAGCAGCGGGGCTAACTATGGCTACACCTTC